These T cell receptor beta chains were read from a single sample in a study of shared T cell receptors in the human thymus. Using immunoSEQ multiplex PCR, the repertoire was profiled, and TCRdb retains in-frame clones only, with some absent. Among about 610,000 clones listed, approximately 90% were seen once. This same sample was also taken into another study, of human thymus T cells.

Sequenced sample: thymocytes. These receptors were obtained from a boy younger than two with a congenital heart defect. Each CDR3 is given with its conserved first and last residue. Part of the rows lack a size; the others show once, few, many or a class for expanded clones.

V,size,length,J,CDR3
TRBV4-3,.,15,TRBJ2-1,CASSQASGAYNEQFF
TRBV27,.,14,TRBJ2-3,CATSRFPSTDTQYF
TRBV27,.,16,TRBJ2-7,CATGDSGRVSHYEQYF
TRBV6-1,.,12,TRBJ2-7,CASRISAYEQYF
TRBV4-3,.,19,TRBJ1-2,CASSQDNGRDRNYDYGYTF
TRBV18,once,12,TRBJ2-3,CASSRGADTQYF
TRBV6-6,once,12,TRBJ1-1,CASSHTGAEAFF
TRBV29-1,.,15,TRBJ2-1,CSLGGDREPYNEQFF
TRBV15,.,15,TRBJ2-1,CATSPTGGAYNEQFF
TRBV4-3,.,16,TRBJ2-5,CASSARSGQGVETQYF
TRBV9,.,17,TRBJ2-3,CASSAPQPIAGTDTQYF
TRBV6-5,.,15,TRBJ2-1,CASSYPAQGRNEQFF
TRBV4-3,.,15,TRBJ2-2,CASSQDVRDTGELFF
TRBV6-5,.,12,TRBJ1-1,CASSLQGTEAFF
TRBV27,once,13,TRBJ1-1,CASSLFRGTEAFF
TRBV4-3,.,16,TRBJ2-3,CASSHQQAGGSDTQYF
TRBV6-5,.,15,TRBJ2-1,CASSRRTSLNNEQFF
TRBV10-1,.,15,TRBJ2-7,CASSRAAGGPYEQYF
TRBV19,.,14,TRBJ2-7,CASRRTGDSYEQYF
TRBV28,.,15,TRBJ2-7,CASSLTGSGSYEQYF
TRBV6-4,.,13,TRBJ2-3,CASRVAGADTQYF
TRBV7-9,.,15,TRBJ1-2,CASIQEGTGVDGYTF
TRBV4-2,once,15,TRBJ2-1,CASSQEGLAGREQFF
TRBV4-3,.,14,TRBJ2-5,CASSPGTAQETQYF
TRBV4-1,once,16,TRBJ2-4,CASSQGQGVAKNIQYF
TRBV15,once,16,TRBJ2-1,CATSRPGLAAFDEQFF
TRBV25-1,.,15,TRBJ2-7,CASSDPGTGPDEQYF
TRBV5-6,.,17,TRBJ2-3,CASIRSTGGTLTDTQYF
TRBV5-4,.,15,TRBJ1-2,CASSSRGPHKGGYTF
TRBV4-3,.,19,TRBJ2-1,CASSQVDLLAGETYNEQFF
TRBV6-4,.,17,TRBJ2-7,CASSDDSGRALRYEQYF